Following are 25 T cell receptor beta chains from one sample sequenced in a study of spatial heterogeneity in lung cancer. The study's findings and limits: Tumors with more nonsynonymous mutations had more expanded intratumoral alpha and beta TCRs.

No antigens are known for them. Each CDR3 protein gets one entry after TCRdb re-called the 5' RACE reads with MiXCR. This table holds some 7,000 distinct CDR3 sequences, around 13% found once. Time point in this sample: sample taken at primary tumor resection. Here the sequenced sample was lung tumor tissue, taken at surgery. The origin of the receptors is a male donor with early-stage non-small cell lung cancer.

This clonotype was counted at least ten times. Because this beta chain is a stray read in a library intended to capture alpha chains, its abundance should not be given much weight. V usage is TRBV12-3 or TRBV12-4 and J usage is TRBJ2-1; D gene ambiguous. The CDR3 extends over 13 amino acids. With 10 bases removed from V and 3 bases from J, the gap between germline ends came to 13 bases. The CDR3 protein is CATGKDGYNEQFF. The CDR3 DNA follows: TGTGCCACAGGAAAAGATGGCTACAATGAGCAGTTCTTC.

This clonotype rates as medium-sized (0.01 to 0.1%). This beta chain is an off-target read within a library intended for alpha chains, so its frequency means little. The rearrangement joins TRBV4-1 to TRBJ2-1; no firm D call. In germline, CDR1 is MGHRA, CDR2 YSYEKL. The CDR3 has 12 amino acids. Trimming took 1 base from V and 9 from J, leaving 7 bases between them. The CDR3 DNA sequence: TGCGCCAGCAGCCAAGGATTCAGTGAGCAGTTCTTC. Its translation: CASSQGFSEQFF.

In this sample, this clonotype turned up many times. In a library made to pick up alpha chains, this beta chain is a stray read with a size that means little. J is TRBJ2-7 and V is TRBV12-3 or TRBV12-4; the match to TRBD2 covers 7 bases. V gave up 6 bases and J gave up 1 base; unmatched junction bases: 9. The CDR3 runs 15 residues. CDR3 protein: CASRVAGRKSYEQYF. CDR3 DNA sequence: TGTGCCAGCAGGGTAGCGGGCAGGAAGTCCTACGAGCAGTACTTC.

This clonotype was detected many times. This beta chain slipped into a library made for alpha chains as a stray read, so its size is not meaningful. The V call is TRBV7-3, the J call TRBJ1-1; D possibly corresponds to TRBD1 (5 bases). CDR1 SGHTA and CDR2 FQGTGA come from the germline V gene. V gave up 3 bases and J gave up 4 bases, with 12 bases separating them. The CDR3 extends over 14 amino acids. Here the CDR3 DNA reads TGTGCCAGCAGCTTTAGGGGCGGGAGCACTGAAGCTTTCTTT. Protein product: CASSFRGGSTEAFF.

There are many counts of this clonotype. With the library built for alpha chains, this beta chain is off target and its frequency is not meaningful. The gene calls are TRBV6-6 and TRBJ1-5; D unresolved. V gave up 4 bases and J gave up 6 bases, with 7 bases separating them. The germline V gene has CDR1 MNHNY and CDR2 SVGAGI (reference sequence). The CDR3 has 12 amino acids. CDR3 amino acids: CASSSVGQPQHF. CDR3 in DNA: TGTGCCAGCAGTTCTGTGGGTCAGCCCCAGCATTTT.

This clonotype has ten or more counts. This beta chain is a stray read from a library made for alpha chains; its abundance is not meaningful. The V call is TRBV20-1, the J call TRBJ1-5; D possibly corresponds to TRBD1 (5 bases). Trimming removed 3 bases from V and 2 bases from J, with 14 bases in between. CDR3 size: 15 residues. Germline V gives CDR1 DFQATT, CDR2 SNEGSKA (reference sequence). In DNA, the CDR3 is TGCAGTGCTAGTGTCGACAGTAGGCGCAATCAGCCCCAGCATTTT. The encoded protein is CSASVDSRRNQPQHF.

In this sample, this clonotype turned up many times. This beta chain lies outside the target of a library built for alpha chains; its clone size means little. The rearrangement joins TRBV25-1 to TRBJ2-2; D unresolved. The CDR3 runs to 13 residues. Germline lookup yields CDR1 MGHDK and CDR2 SYGVNS. Trimming cost V 5 bases and J 7 bases, with 11 bases left between them. In DNA, the CDR3 is TGTGCCAGCAGTTCCCTAGAGGTCGGGGAGCTGTTTTTT. Protein: CASSSLEVGELFF.

Judged by abundance, this clonotype is medium-sized. This beta chain came through as a stray read in a library set up for alpha chains, and its size says little. The gene calls are TRBV19 and TRBJ2-3; D uncertain. From germline, CDR1 is LNHDA and CDR2 SQIVND (reference sequence). V lost 5 bases to trimming and J lost 5 bases, with 11 bases between them. This CDR3 has 13 amino acids. CDR3 protein: CASSGTRIDTQYF. As DNA, the CDR3 is TGTGCCAGTAGTGGAACCAGGATAGATACGCAGTATTTT.

This clonotype is labeled medium-sized (0.01 to 0.1%). Being off target in a library aimed at alpha chains, this beta chain has a size of little meaning. The V call is TRBV7-2, the J call TRBJ1-6; TRBD1 aligns across 10 bases. The CDR3 contains 16 residues. Germline CDR1 is SGHTA and CDR2 is FQGNSA. After removal of 2 bases from V and 7 bases from J, the junction contained 5 bases not matched to a gene. The CDR3 protein is CASSLLWTGGNSPLHF. The CDR3 nucleotides read TGTGCCAGCAGCTTACTATGGACAGGGGGAAATTCACCCCTCCACTTT.

This clonotype was observed many times. The size of this beta chain means little, since it is a stray read in a library made for alpha chains. This sequence joins TRBV27 and TRBJ2-7, with 9 bases fitting TRBD1. The germline V gene encodes CDR1 MNHEY and CDR2 SMNVEV (reference sequence). Trimming removed 9 bases from V and 12 bases from J; junction bases left unmatched: 12. The CDR3 is 12 amino acids. The CDR3 sequence is CASSKGQGHPYF. The CDR3 nucleotides read TGTGCCAGTAGCAAGGGACAGGGTCACCCGTACTTC.

Many counts were recorded for this clonotype. This beta chain appears as a stray read in a library generated for alpha chains; its size is not informative. The chain is built from TRBV19 and TRBJ1-2; tentatively, D is TRBD1 (5 bases). Trimming pared 4 bases from V and 4 bases from J, leaving 13 bases between. From germline, CDR1 is LNHDA and CDR2 SQIVND (reference sequence). This CDR3 contains 14 residues. The CDR3 is CASSTSSTVYGYTF. In nucleotides, the CDR3 is TGTGCCAGTAGTACCTCCTCGACAGTCTATGGCTACACCTTC.

In its sample, this clonotype was seen many times. Being off target in a library aimed at alpha chains, this beta chain has a size of little meaning. J is TRBJ2-3 and V is TRBV28, with a tentative D call TRBD1 (6 bases). Germline CDR1 is MDHEN and CDR2 is SYDVKM. Between the trimmed V and J ends, which lost 2 bases and 6 bases, there was a span of 12 bases. CDR3 length: 14 residues. Here the CDR3 reads CASSLDRPGDTQYF. The CDR3 region has the DNA TGTGCCAGCAGTTTAGACAGGCCGGGGGATACGCAGTATTTT.

This clonotype showed up many times. This beta chain is a stray sequence in a library constructed for alpha chains; its clone size is not meaningful. This chain links TRBV5-1 with TRBJ2-3; D not certain. The CDR3 is 15 residues long. Germline CDR1 and CDR2: SGHRS and YFSETQ. V lost 5 bases to trimming and J lost 2 bases, with 15 bases between them. The CDR3 spells CASRKDGSFTDTQYF. CDR3 nucleotide sequence: TGCGCCAGCAGAAAAGACGGATCTTTCACAGATACGCAGTATTTT.

This clonotype was counted at least ten times. Because the library targeted alpha chains, this beta chain is an off-target read whose size means little. The chain has TRBV5-6 and TRBJ2-4, with TRBD1 as a possible D gene (6 bases). The germline gives CDR1 SGHDT, CDR2 YYEEEE. With 3 bases removed from V and 4 bases from J, the gap between germline ends came to 8 bases. CDR3 size: 13 residues. The DNA of the CDR3 is TGTGCCAGCAGCTGGGACATGAAAAACATTCAGTACTTC. This codes for CASSWDMKNIQYF.

This clonotype was detected ten times or more. This beta chain is an unintended read in a library built for alpha chains; its size means little. The chain has TRBV5-1 and TRBJ2-1; D is perhaps TRBD2 (6 bases). This CDR3 comprises 14 residues. CDR1 and CDR2 from the germline V gene are SGHRS and YFSETQ. Trimming shortened V by 3 bases and J by 8 bases, and 15 bases separated the two germline ends. This CDR3 reads CASSYRDSTYEQFF. CDR3 coding DNA: TGCGCCAGCAGCTACCGGGACTCCACCTATGAGCAGTTCTTC.

This clonotype came up many times. Since it is a stray read in a library aimed at alpha chains, this beta chain has a size that is not meaningful. The chain links TRBV30 to TRBJ1-1; D is uncertain. Germline CDR1 is GTSNPN and CDR2 is SVGIG (reference sequence). V shed 7 bases and J shed 1 base, with 7 bases lying between them. The CDR3 consists of 11 residues. CDR3 in amino acids: CASERNTEAFF. Here the CDR3 DNA reads TGTGCCTCTGAAAGGAACACTGAAGCTTTCTTT.

This clonotype was seen many times. With the library built for alpha chains, this beta chain is off target and its frequency is not meaningful. The chain is built from TRBV12-3 or TRBV12-4 and TRBJ1-6, with D unclear. V lost 4 bases and J 7 bases, leaving 11 bases between the germline ends. The CDR3 has 14 residues. This chain's CDR3 is CASSSDGENSPLHF. CDR3 in DNA: TGTGCCAGCAGTTCGGACGGAGAAAATTCACCCCTCCACTTT.

This clonotype was observed at least ten times. As an off-target read in a library built for alpha chains, this beta chain has a frequency of little significance. The chain is built from TRBV3-1 and TRBJ2-2, with 13 bases lining up with TRBD2. CDR3 length: 20 amino acids. V gave up 0 bases and J gave up 3 bases; unmatched junction bases: 10. CDR1 and CDR2 from the germline V gene are LGHDT and YNNKEL (reference sequence). The CDR3 protein is CASSQDGTSGIFSDTGELFF. DNA for the CDR3: TGTGCCAGCAGCCAAGACGGGACTAGCGGGATTTTTTCGGACACCGGGGAGCTGTTTTTT.

This clonotype was seen at least ten times. This beta chain slipped into a library made for alpha chains as a stray read, so its size is not meaningful. V usage is TRBV11-2 and J usage is TRBJ1-5, with D hard to call. V was clipped by 0 bases and J by 7 bases, with 7 bases between them. From germline, CDR1 is SGHAT and CDR2 FQNNGV. The CDR3 runs 13 residues. This chain's CDR3 is CASSLERRQPQHF. CDR3 DNA: TGTGCCAGCAGCTTAGAAAGGAGGCAGCCCCAGCATTTT.

This clonotype has a count of ten or more. A library prepared for alpha chains yielded this beta chain as an off-target read; its size is of little meaning. The chain employs TRBV28 and TRBJ1-2; TRBD1 matches at 8 bases. Germline V gene lookup returns CDR1 MDHEN and CDR2 SYDVKM. J was trimmed by 7 bases and V by 5 bases; bases with no gene match: 3. The CDR3 contains 12 residues. CDR3 sequence: CASSSQGAGYTF. The CDR3 bases are TGTGCCAGCAGTAGTCAGGGGGCTGGCTACACCTTC.

This clonotype was recorded many times. This beta chain lies outside the target of a library built for alpha chains; its clone size means little. The V call is TRBV20-1, the J call TRBJ1-5; 9 bases align to TRBD1. In germline, CDR1 is DFQATT, CDR2 SNEGSKA (reference sequence). The CDR3 runs to 17 residues. Unmatched junction bases numbered 11, after V lost 5 bases and J lost 0 bases. CDR3 protein: CSAPNRGRGGSNQPQHF. DNA for the CDR3: TGCAGTGCTCCCAACAGGGGGCGGGGGGGTAGCAATCAGCCCCAGCATTTT.

This clonotype was observed at least ten times. This beta chain came through as a stray read in a library set up for alpha chains, and its size says little. CDR3 coding DNA: TGTGCCAGCACAACGACACCGTTCGGCACTGAAGCTTTCTTT. This gives the protein CASTTTPFGTEAFF. The J gene is TRBJ1-1, the V gene TRBV9, with D hard to call. This CDR3 has 14 residues. Germline V CDR1 and CDR2: SGDLS, YYNGEE. V was trimmed by 6 bases and J by 4 bases, leaving 16 bases between them. Full variable domain (remainder filled in from reference TRBV9 and TRBJ1-1): DSGVTQTPKHLITATGQRVTLRCSPRSGDLSVYWYQQSLDQGLQFLIQYYNGEERAKGNILERFSAQQFPDLHSELNLSSLELGDSALYFCASTTTPFGTEAFFGQGTRLTVV.

This clonotype was picked up a small number of times. This beta chain is an unintended read in a library built for alpha chains; its size means little. The CDR3 DNA is TGTGCCAGCAGCAAATCGGGTCCCTCTTATGATAATGAAAAACTGTTTTTT. Translating gives CASSKSGPSYDNEKLFF. This chain joins TRBV12-3 or TRBV12-4 and TRBJ1-4, with D unclear. CDR3 length: 17 residues. V was cut by 6 bases and J by 4 bases, with 21 bases left in between.

In its sample, this clonotype is medium-sized. Because the library targeted alpha chains, this beta chain is an off-target read whose size means little. The chain joins TRBV29-1 to TRBJ2-5; 10 bases agree with TRBD2. Germline-derived CDR1 and CDR2 are SQVTM and ANQGSEA. Trimming removed 4 bases from V and 5 bases from J; junction bases left unmatched: 7. The CDR3 is 14 residues long. The CDR3 loop reads CSVALAGVGETQYF. The CDR3 DNA reads TGCAGCGTTGCCCTAGCGGGAGTCGGGGAGACCCAGTACTTC.

This clonotype occurred many times. Being off target in a library aimed at alpha chains, this beta chain has a size of little meaning. The V gene is TRBV30, the J gene TRBJ1-4; no reliable D call. The CDR3 has 13 residues. V was cut by 3 bases and J by 8 bases, with 13 bases left in between. Germline lookup yields CDR1 GTSNPN and CDR2 SVGIG (reference sequence). The CDR3 loop is CAWRAGVREKLFF. The CDR3 DNA sequence: TGTGCCTGGAGAGCGGGTGTAAGGGAAAAACTGTTTTTT.